The next 10 T cell receptor beta chains were all read from a single sample in a study of sequential checkpoint blockade in melanoma. Repertoires were generated with immunoSEQ multiplex PCR, while TCRdb's copy carries only in-frame clones and drops some. The table has 6,500 to 8,000 clones, roughly 30% seen once. Regarding treatment: randomized to nivolumab then ipilimumab (arm A) or the reverse (arm B). This specimen consisted of tumor tissue (inferred from file names), obtained from a patient given nivolumab and ipilimumab in sequence. Receptors originate from a human donor with melanoma.

The V gene is TRBV9, the J gene TRBJ2-6; unclear D gene. V was cut by 7 bases and J by 5 bases, with 22 bases left in between. The CDR3 has 17 amino acids. CDR1 and CDR2 from the germline V gene are SGDLS and YYNGEE. The CDR3 spells CASQLWYSNSRANVLTF. The CDR3, as DNA: TGTGCCAGCCAACTTTGGTACTCAAACAGTCGGGCCAACGTCCTGACTTTC.

The chain uses TRBV29-1 and TRBJ1-2, with D tentatively TRBD1 (6 bases). Trimming stripped 4 bases from V and 4 bases from J, with 13 bases between. The CDR3 contains 13 residues. Germline V gene data show CDR1 as SQVTM and CDR2 as ANQGSEA. This CDR3 is CSVAGDLGYGYTF. The CDR3, as DNA: TGCAGCGTTGCAGGGGACCTGGGCTATGGCTACACCTTC.

This chain links TRBV19 with TRBJ2-3; no clear D. V lost 3 bases and J lost 3, with 7 bases in between. CDR1 and CDR2 from the germline V gene are LNHDA and SQIVND (reference sequence). This CDR3 comprises 13 residues. CDR3 bases: TGTGCCAGTAGTATGGCCTGGACAGATACGCAGTATTTT. It translates to CASSMAWTDTQYF. Complete variable domain (other parts from reference TRBV19 and TRBJ2-3): DGGITQSPKYLFRKEGQNVTLSCEQNLNHDAMYWYRQDPGQGLRLIYYSQIVNDFQKGDIAEGYSVSREKKESFPLTVTSAQKNPTAFYLCASSMAWTDTQYFGPGTRLTVL.

The chain links TRBV30 to TRBJ1-2; 7 bases agree with TRBD1. With 8 bases clipped from V and 3 bases from J, the junction kept 9 bases outside the gene matches. The CDR3 runs to 13 residues. Per the germline V gene, CDR1 is GTSNPN and CDR2 is SVGIG (reference sequence). CDR3: CAVGTEGYYGYTF. The CDR3 bases are TGTGCCGTCGGGACAGAAGGGTACTATGGCTACACCTTC.

This clone was observed a few times. CDR3 nucleotide sequence: TGTGCCAGTAGTATACAGGGGGCTATGAATGAGCAGTTCTTC. This gives the protein CASSIQGAMNEQFF. The genes are TRBV19 and TRBJ2-1, with TRBD1 matching over 8 bases. The CDR3 consists of 14 residues. Germline V lookup: CDR1 LNHDA, CDR2 SQIVND (reference sequence). V dropped 2 bases and J dropped 7; count of bases not matched to a gene: 4.

The table lists this clone with a few counts. The rearrangement joins TRBV6-8 to TRBJ2-7; perhaps TRBD1 as D (5 bases). Germline V gives CDR1 MNHGY, CDR2 SAAAGT. V shed 2 bases and J shed 5 bases, with 13 bases lying between them. The CDR3 runs to 14 residues. The CDR3 spells CASSYATEADEQYF. CDR3 nucleotides: TGTGCCAGCAGTTACGCGACAGAGGCGGACGAGCAGTACTTC.

The chain recombines TRBV19 with TRBJ1-2; 7 bases fit TRBD1. The germline V gene encodes CDR1 LNHDA and CDR2 SQIVND (reference sequence). The CDR3 contains 13 residues. With 8 bases clipped from V and 4 bases from J, the junction kept 7 bases outside the gene matches. For the CDR3, the DNA is TGTGCCAGTTCTTTTGGGACAGTCTATGGCTACACCTTC. Translation gives CASSFGTVYGYTF.

This clone was seen more than once but under ten times. The rearrangement uses TRBV19 and TRBJ2-5; the match to TRBD1 covers 9 bases. This CDR3 has 16 amino acids. The germline V gene has CDR1 LNHDA and CDR2 SQIVND (reference sequence). V shed 3 bases and J 4 bases; nucleotides not matched to a gene: 9. DNA for the CDR3: TGTGCCAGTAGTATCGGTCGGACAGGGGCTTTAGAGACCCAGTACTTC. It encodes CASSIGRTGALETQYF.

The chain couples TRBV18 to TRBJ1-2; 7 positions match TRBD1. Germline loops: CDR1 KGHSH, CDR2 LQKENI. The J segment lost 4 bases and the V segment lost 5 bases, leaving 7 bases of the junction unmatched. The CDR3 runs 14 residues. Here the CDR3 DNA reads TGTGCCAGCTCAGCAGCCCGGGACAGCTATGGCTACACCTTC. Protein sequence: CASSAARDSYGYTF.

As regards this clone: A junction boundary mismatches the germline segment, possibly from a read error. This chain links TRBV30 with TRBJ1-1, with D perhaps TRBD1 (5 bases). CDR1 is GTSNPN and CDR2 is SVGIG in the germline V gene (reference sequence). The CDR3 loop spans 13 amino acids. CDR3 bases: TGTGCCTCGAGTACCCAGGGAGACACTGAAGCTTTCTTT. As protein: CASSTQGDTEAFF.